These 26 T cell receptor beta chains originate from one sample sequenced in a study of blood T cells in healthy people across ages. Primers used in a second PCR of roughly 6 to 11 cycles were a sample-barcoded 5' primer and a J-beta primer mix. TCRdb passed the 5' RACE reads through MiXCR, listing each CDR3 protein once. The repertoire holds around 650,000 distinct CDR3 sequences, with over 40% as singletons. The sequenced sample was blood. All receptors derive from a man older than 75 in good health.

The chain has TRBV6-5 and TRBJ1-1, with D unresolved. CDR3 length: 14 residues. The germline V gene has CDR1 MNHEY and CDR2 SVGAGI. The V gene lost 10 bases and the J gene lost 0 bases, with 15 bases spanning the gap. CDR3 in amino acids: CATLSYYMNTEAFF. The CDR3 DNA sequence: TGTGCCACCCTCAGTTACTACATGAACACTGAAGCTTTCTTT.

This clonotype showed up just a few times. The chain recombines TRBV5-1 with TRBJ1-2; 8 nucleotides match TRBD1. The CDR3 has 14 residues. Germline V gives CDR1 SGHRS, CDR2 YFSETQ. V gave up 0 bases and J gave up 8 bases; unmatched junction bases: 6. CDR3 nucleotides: TGCGCCAGCAGCTTGGACGGACAGGGTCTAGGCTACACCTTC. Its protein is CASSLDGQGLGYTF.

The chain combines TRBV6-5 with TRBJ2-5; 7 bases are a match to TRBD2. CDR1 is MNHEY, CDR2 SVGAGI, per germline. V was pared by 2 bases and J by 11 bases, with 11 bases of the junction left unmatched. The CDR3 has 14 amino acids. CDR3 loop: CASSYRSAGTEQYF. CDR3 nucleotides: TGTGCCAGCAGTTACAGATCAGCGGGAACTGAGCAGTACTTC.

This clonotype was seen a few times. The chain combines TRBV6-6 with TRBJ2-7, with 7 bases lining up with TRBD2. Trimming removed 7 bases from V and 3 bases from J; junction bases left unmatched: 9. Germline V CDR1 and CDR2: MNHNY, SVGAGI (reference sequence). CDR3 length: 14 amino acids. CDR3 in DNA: TGTGCCAGCACCTTGGGACTACCAGGCTACGAGCAGTACTTC. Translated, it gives CASTLGLPGYEQYF.

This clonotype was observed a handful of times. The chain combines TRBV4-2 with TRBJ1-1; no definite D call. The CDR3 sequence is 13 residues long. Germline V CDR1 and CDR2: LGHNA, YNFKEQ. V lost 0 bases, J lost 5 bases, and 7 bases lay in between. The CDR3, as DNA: TGTGCCAGCAGCCAAGAAAAACAAACTGAAGCTTTCTTT. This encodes CASSQEKQTEAFF.

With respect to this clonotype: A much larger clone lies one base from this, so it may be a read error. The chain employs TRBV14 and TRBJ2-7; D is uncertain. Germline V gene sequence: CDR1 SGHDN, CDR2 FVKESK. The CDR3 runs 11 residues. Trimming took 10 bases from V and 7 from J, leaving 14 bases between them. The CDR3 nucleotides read TGTGCCAACTCTCCGGCCAATGAGCAGTACTTC. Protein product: CANSPANEQYF.

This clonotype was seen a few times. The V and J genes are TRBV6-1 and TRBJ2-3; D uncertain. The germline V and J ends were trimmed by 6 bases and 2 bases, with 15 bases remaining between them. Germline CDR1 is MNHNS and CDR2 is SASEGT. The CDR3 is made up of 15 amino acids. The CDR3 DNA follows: TGTGCCAGCAGCTTCGAACCCTTAAACACAGATACGCAGTATTTT. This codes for CASSFEPLNTDTQYF.

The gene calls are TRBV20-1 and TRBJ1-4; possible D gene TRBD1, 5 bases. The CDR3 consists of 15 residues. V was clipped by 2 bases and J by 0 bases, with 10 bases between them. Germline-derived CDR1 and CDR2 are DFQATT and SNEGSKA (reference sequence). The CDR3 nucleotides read TGCAGTGCTAGACCCTTACAGGCAACTAATGAAAAACTGTTTTTT. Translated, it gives CSARPLQATNEKLFF.

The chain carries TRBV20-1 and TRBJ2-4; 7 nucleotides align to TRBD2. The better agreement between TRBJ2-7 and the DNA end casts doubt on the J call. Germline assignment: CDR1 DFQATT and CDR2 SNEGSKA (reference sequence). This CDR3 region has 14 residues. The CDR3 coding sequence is TGCAGTGCTGGATGGGGCGGGAGTCTATACGAGCAGTACTTC. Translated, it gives CSAGWGGSLYEQYF.

This CDR3 reads CASSQEGTEEETQYF. The CDR3 DNA reads TGCGCCAGCAGCCAAGAGGGAACAGAAGAAGAGACCCAGTACTTC. This sequence joins TRBV4-3 and TRBJ2-5, with no clear D. Trimming took off 0 bases at V and 3 bases at J, with 11 bases between the two ends. Germline CDR1 is LGHNA and CDR2 is YSLEER. This CDR3 has 15 amino acids.

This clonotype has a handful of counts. The CDR3 loop is CASSPGEFETQYF. The DNA for the CDR3 is TGTGCCAGCAGCCCAGGGGAATTCGAGACCCAGTACTTC. The chain uses TRBV2 and TRBJ2-5; D is perhaps TRBD1 (6 bases). V was pared by 6 bases and J by 5 bases, with 13 bases between. Germline V lookup: CDR1 SNHLY, CDR2 FYNNEI. This CDR3 is 13 amino acids long.

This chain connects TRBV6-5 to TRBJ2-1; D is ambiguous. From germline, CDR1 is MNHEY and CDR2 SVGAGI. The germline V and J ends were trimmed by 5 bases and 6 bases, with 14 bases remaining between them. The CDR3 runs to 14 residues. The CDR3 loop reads CASSDGATSNEQFF. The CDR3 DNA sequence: TGTGCCAGCAGTGACGGAGCAACCAGCAATGAGCAGTTCTTC.

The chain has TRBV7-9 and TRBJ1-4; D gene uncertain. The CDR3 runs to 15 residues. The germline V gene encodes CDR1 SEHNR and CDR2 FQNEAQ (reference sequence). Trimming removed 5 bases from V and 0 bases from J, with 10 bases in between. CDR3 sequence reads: CASSQDRSTNEKLFF. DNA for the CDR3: TGTGCCAGCAGCCAGGACCGTTCAACTAATGAAAAACTGTTTTTT.

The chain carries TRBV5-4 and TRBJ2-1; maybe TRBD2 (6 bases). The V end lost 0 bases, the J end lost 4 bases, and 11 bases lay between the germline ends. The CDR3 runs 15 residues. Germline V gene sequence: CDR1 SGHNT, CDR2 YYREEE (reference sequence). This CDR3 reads CASSLVGGKYNEQFF. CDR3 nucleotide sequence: TGTGCCAGCAGCTTGGTGGGGGGAAAGTACAATGAGCAGTTCTTC.

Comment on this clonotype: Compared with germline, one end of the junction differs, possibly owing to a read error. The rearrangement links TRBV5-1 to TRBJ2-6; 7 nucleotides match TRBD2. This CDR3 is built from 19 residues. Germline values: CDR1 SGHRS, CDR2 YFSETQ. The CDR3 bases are TGCGCCAGCAGCCCGACTAGCTTCTCCTTCGGTCGGGGGGTCAACGTCCTGACTTTC. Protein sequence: CASSPTSFSFGRGVNVLTF.

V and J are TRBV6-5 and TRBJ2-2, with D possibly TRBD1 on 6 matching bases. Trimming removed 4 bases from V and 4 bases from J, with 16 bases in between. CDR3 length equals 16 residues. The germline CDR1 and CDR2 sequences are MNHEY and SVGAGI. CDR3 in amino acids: CASSFGQGLVTGELFF. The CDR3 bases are TGTGCCAGCAGTTTCGGCCAGGGGCTGGTCACCGGGGAGCTGTTTTTT.

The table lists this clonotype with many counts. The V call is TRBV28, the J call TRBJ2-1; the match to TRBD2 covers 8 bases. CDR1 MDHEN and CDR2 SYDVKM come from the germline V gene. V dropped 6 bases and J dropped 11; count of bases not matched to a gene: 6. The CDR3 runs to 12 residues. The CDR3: CASRSGGPQQFF. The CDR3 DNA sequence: TGTGCCAGCAGGTCGGGAGGGCCTCAGCAGTTCTTC.

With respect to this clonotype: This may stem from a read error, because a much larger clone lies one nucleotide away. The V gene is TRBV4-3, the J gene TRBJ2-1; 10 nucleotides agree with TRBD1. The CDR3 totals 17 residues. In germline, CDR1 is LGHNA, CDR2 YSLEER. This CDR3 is CANSQIAGTGAYNEQFF. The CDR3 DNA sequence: TGCGCCAACAGCCAAATTGCCGGGACAGGGGCCTACAATGAGCAGTTCTTC.

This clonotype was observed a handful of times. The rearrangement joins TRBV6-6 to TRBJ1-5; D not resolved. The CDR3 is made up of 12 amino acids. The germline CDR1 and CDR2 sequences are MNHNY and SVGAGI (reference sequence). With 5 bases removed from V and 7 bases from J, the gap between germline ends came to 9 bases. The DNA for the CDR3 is TGTGCCAGCAGTGCCGGTGGACAGCCCCAGCATTTT. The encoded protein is CASSAGGQPQHF.

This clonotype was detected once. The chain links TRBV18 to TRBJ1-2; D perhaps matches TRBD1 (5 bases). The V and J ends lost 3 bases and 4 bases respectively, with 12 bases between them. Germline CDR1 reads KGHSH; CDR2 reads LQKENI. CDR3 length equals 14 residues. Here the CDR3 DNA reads TGTGCCAGCTCACCCCAGGAGGGGCCCTATGGCTACACCTTC. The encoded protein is CASSPQEGPYGYTF.

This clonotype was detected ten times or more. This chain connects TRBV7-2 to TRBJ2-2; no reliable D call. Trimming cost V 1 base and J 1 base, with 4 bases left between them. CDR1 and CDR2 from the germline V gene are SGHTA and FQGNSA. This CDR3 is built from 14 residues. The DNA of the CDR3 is TGTGCCAGCAGCTTAGGACAGAACACCGGGGAGCTGTTTTTT. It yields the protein CASSLGQNTGELFF.

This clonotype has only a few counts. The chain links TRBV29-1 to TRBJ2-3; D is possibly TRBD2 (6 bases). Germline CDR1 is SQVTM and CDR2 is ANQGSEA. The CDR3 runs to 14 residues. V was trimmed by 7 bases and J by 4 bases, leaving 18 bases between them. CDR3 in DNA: TGCAGCGGCGGAGGAGGGTCTGGTGCAGATACGCAGTATTTT. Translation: CSGGGGSGADTQYF.

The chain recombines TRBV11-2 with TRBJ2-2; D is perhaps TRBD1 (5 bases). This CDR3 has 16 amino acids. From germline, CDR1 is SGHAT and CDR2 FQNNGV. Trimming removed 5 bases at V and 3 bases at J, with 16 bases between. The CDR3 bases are TGTGCCAGCAGCCCCTTTTTGGGGCGTGACACCGGGGAGCTGTTTTTT. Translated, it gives CASSPFLGRDTGELFF.

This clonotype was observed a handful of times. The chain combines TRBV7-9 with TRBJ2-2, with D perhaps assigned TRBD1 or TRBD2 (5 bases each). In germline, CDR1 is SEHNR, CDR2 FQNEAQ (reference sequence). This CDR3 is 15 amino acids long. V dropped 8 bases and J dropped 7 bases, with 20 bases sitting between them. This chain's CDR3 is CASARAPTRGGELFF. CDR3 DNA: TGTGCCAGCGCTCGGGCACCTACTAGGGGCGGGGAGCTGTTTTTT.

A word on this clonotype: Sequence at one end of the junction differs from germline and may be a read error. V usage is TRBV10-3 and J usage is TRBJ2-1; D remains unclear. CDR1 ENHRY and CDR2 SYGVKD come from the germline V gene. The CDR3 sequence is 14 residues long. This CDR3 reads CAISESFSDNEQFF. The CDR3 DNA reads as TGTGCCATCAGTGAGTCGTTCTCCGACAATGAGCAGTTCTTC.

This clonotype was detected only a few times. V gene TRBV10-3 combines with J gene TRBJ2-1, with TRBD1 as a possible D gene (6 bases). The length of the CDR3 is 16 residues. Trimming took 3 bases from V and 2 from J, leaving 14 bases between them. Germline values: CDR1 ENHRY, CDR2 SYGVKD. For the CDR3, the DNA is TGTGCCATCAGTGATTTATCGAGACAGGCCTACAATGAGCAGTTCTTC. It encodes CAISDLSRQAYNEQFF.